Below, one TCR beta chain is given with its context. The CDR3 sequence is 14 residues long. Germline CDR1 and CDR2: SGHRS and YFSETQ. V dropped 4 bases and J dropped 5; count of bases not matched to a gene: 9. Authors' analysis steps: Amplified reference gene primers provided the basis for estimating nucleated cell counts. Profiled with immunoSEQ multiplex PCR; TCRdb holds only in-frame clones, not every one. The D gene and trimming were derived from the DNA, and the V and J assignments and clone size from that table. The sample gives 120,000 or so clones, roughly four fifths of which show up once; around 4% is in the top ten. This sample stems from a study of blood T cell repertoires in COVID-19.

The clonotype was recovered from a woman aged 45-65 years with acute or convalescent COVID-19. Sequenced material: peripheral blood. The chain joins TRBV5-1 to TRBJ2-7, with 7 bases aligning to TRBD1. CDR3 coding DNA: TGCGCCAGCAGCCCCGGACAGGTGAACAACGAGCAGTACTTC. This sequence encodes CASSPGQVNNEQYF.